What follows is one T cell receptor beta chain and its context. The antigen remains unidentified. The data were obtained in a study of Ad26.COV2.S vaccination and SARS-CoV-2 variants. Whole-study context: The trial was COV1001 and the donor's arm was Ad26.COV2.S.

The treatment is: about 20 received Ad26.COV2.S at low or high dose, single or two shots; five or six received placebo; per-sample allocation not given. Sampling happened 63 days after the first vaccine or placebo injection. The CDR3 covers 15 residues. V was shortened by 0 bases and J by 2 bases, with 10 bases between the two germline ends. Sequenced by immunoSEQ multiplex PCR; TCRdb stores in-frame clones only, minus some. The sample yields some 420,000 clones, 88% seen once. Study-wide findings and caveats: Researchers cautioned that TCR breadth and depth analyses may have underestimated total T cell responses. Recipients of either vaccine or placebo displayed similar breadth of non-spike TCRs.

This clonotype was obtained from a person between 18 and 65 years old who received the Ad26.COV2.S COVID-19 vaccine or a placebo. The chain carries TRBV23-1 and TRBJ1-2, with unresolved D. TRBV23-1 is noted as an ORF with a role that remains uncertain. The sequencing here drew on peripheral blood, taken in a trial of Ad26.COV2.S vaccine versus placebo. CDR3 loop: CASSQSARINYGYTF. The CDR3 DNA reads TGCGCCAGCAGTCAATCGGCACGAATCAACTATGGCTACACCTTC.